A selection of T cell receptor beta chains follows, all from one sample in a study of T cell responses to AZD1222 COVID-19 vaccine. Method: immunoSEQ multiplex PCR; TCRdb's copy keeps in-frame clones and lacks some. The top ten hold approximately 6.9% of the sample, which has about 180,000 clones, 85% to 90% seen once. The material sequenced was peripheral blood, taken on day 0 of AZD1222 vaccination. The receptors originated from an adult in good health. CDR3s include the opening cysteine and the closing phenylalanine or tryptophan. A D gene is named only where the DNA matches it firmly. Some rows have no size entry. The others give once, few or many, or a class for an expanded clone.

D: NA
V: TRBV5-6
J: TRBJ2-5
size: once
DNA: TGTGCCAGCAGCCCCCGCAGGAGCGGCCGGGAGACCCAGTACTTC
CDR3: CASSPRRSGRETQYF

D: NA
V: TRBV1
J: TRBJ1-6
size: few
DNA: TGCACCAGCAGCGCAGGACAGGGCTATAATTCACCCCTCCACTTT
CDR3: CTSSAGQGYNSPLHF

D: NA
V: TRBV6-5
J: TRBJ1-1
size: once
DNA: TGTGCCAGCGAAGATTCGAGGGGTCAGACTGAAGCTTTCTTT
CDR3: CASEDSRGQTEAFF

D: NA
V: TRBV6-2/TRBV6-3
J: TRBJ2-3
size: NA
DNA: TGTGCCAGCAGTTTTCCGCCTAGCACAGATACGCAGTATTTT
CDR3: CASSFPPSTDTQYF

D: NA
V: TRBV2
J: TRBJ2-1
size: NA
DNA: TGTGCCAGCAGTCAGGAACCCTACAATGAGCAGTTCTTC
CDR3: CASSQEPYNEQFF

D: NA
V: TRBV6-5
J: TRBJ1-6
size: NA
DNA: TGTGCCAGCAGCCCCAACACTGGTAATTCACCCCTCCACTTT
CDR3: CASSPNTGNSPLHF

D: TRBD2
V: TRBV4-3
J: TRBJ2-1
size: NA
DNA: TGCGCCAGCAGCCAAGATCCTACTAGCGGGGGAGAGTACAATGAGCAGTTCTTC
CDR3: CASSQDPTSGGEYNEQFF

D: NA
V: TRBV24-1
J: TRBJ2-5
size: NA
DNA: TGTGCCACCAGTGACCCCAAAAGTGGGGAGACCCAGTACTTC
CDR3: CATSDPKSGETQYF

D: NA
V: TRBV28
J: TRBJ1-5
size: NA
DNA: TGTGCCAGCAGGAGGGGGGGTCAGCCCCAGCATTTT
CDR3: CASRRGGQPQHF

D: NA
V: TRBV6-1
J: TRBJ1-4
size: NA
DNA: TGTGCCAGCAGTGAGGCCGGGAAAAATGAAAAACTGTTTTTT
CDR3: CASSEAGKNEKLFF

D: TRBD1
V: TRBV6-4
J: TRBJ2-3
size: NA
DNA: TGTGCCAGCAGTCCCGGACAGGTGACAGATACGCAGTATTTT
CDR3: CASSPGQVTDTQYF

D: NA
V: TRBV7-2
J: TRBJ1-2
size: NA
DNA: TGTGCCAGCAGCTTAGCTTCGGTCCGATACGGGGACTATGGCTACACCTTC
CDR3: CASSLASVRYGDYGYTF

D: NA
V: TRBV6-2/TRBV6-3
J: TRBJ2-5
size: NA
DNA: TGTGCCAGCAGTACCCGCCTGGGCGGGGCACAAGAGACCCAGTACTTC
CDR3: CASSTRLGGAQETQYF

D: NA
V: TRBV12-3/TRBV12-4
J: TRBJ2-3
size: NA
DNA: TGTGCCAGCAGCACGGGGGTGACGGATACGCAGTATTTT
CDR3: CASSTGVTDTQYF

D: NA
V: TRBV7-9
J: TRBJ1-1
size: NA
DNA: TGTGCCAGCAGCTTAGGAGGGGCCGGGGATACTGAAGCTTTCTTT
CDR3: CASSLGGAGDTEAFF

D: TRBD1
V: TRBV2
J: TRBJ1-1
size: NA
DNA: TGTGCCAGCAGTTCAGGGGGCAGCACTGAAGCTTTCTTT
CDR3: CASSSGGSTEAFF

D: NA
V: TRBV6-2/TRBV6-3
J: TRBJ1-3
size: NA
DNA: TGTGCCAGCAGTTGGAGGAGCGTCAGATCTGATGGAAACACCATATATTTT
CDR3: CASSWRSVRSDGNTIYF

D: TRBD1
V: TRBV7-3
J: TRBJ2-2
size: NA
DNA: TGTGCCAGCAGACAACCGGGACAGGGGAAGACCGGGGAGCTGTTTTTT
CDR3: CASRQPGQGKTGELFF

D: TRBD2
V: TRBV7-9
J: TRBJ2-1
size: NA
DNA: TGTGCCAGCAGCTTAGTTCCAGTAGCGGGGGCCTACAATGAGCAGTTCTTC
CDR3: CASSLVPVAGAYNEQFF

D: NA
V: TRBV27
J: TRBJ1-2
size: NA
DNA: TGTGCCAGCAGTTTACGCAGGAACTATGGCTACACCTTC
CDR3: CASSLRRNYGYTF

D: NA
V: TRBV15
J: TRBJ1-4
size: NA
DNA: TGTGCCACCAGGGGATCAGGGTTTGGTGAAAAACTGTTTTTT
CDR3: CATRGSGFGEKLFF

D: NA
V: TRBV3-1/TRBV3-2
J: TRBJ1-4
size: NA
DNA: TGTGCCAGCAGCCAAGAAATGGCAACTAATGAAAAACTGTTTTTT
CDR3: CASSQEMATNEKLFF

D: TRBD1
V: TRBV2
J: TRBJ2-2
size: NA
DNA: TGTGCCAGCACCTCGGACAGGGGGGGGACCGGGGAGCTGTTTTTT
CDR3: CASTSDRGGTGELFF

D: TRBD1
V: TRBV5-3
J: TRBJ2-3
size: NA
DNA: TGTGCCAGAAGTCAGGACAGGGGGAGTGTTAATACGCAGTATTTT
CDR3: CARSQDRGSVNTQYF

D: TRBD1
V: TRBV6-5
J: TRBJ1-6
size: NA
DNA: TGTGCCAGCAGTACGGACAGGGTGGATTCACCCCTCCACTTT
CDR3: CASSTDRVDSPLHF

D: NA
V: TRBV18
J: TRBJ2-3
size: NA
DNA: TGTGCCAGCTCACCACCCCAGGGAACGATCGATACGCAGTATTTT
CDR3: CASSPPQGTIDTQYF

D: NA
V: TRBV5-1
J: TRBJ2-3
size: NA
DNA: TGCGCCAGCAGCTTGGAGTGGGACGTAACAGATACGCAGTATTTT
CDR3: CASSLEWDVTDTQYF

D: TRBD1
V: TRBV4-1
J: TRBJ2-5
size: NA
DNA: TGCGCCAGCAGCCAAGATGGTGCAGGGGGCTATCAAGAGACCCAGTACTTC
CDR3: CASSQDGAGGYQETQYF

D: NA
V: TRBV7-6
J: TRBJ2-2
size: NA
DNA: TGTGCCAGCGGAAGGGAGGGGGGCGCGAACACCGGGGAGCTGTTTTTT
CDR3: CASGREGGANTGELFF

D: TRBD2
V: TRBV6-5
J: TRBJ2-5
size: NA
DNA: TGTGCCAGCAGTTACTTTGGCCGTGGGGGGGGGACCCAGTACTTC
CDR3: CASSYFGRGGGTQYF

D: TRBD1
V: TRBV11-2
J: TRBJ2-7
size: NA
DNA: TGTGCCAGCAGCTTAGGGTCCGGGACAGGGGGCTTGAACGAGCAGTACTTC
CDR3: CASSLGSGTGGLNEQYF

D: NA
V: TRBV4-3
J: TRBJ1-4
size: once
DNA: TGCGCCAGCAGCCAAAGGACAGCGATAAATGAAAAACTGTTTTTT
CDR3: CASSQRTAINEKLFF

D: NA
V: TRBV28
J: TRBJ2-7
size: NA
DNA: TGTGCCAGCGACAAAGCGGGTTCCTACGAGCAGTACTTC
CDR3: CASDKAGSYEQYF

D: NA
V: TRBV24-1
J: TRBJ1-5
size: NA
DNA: TGTGCCACCAGTGACGGGAATCAGCCCCAGCATTTT
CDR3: CATSDGNQPQHF

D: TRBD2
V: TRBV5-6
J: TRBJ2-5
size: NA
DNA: TGTGCCAGCAGCTTGGCGTTAAGCGGGGGGGCCAGAGAGACCCAGTACTTC
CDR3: CASSLALSGGARETQYF

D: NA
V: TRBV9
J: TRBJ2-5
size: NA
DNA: TGTGCCAGCAGCGGGCAATCGGCCCAGTACTTC
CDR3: CASSGQSAQYF

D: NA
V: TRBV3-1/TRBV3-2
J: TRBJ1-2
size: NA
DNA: TGTGCCAGCAGCCAAGGACTGGACTATGGCTACACCTTC
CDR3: CASSQGLDYGYTF

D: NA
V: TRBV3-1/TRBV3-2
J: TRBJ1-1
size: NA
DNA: TGTGCCAGCAGCCCATCCGACAGCCTGAACACTGAAGCTTTCTTT
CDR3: CASSPSDSLNTEAFF

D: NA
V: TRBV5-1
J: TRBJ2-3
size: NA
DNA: TGCGCCAGCAGCTTGGCCACTAGGTCGGATACGCAGTATTTT
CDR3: CASSLATRSDTQYF

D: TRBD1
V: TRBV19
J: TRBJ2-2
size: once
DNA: TGTGCCAGTAGTCGACGCAACACCCTGACAGGGGCAGCGACGAACACCGGGGAGCTGTTTTTT
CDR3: CASSRRNTLTGAATNTGELFF

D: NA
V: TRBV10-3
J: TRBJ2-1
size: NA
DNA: TGTGCCATCAGGGATAGCGTATACAAAACCTACAATGAGCAGTTCTTC
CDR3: CAIRDSVYKTYNEQFF

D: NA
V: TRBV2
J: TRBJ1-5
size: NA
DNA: TGTGCCAGCGGAGACAGGTCTGTCAGCAATCAGCCCCAGCATTTT
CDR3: CASGDRSVSNQPQHF

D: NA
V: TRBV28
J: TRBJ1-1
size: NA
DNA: TGTGCCAGCAGTCCTCACCGACAGAGGAACACTGAAGCTTTCTTT
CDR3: CASSPHRQRNTEAFF

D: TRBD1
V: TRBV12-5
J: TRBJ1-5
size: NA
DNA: TGTGCTAGTGGTTTGCCACGGGACAGGGAGAATCAGCCCCAGCATTTT
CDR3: CASGLPRDRENQPQHF

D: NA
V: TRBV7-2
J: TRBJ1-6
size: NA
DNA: TGTGCCAGCAGCTTAGCGGGCAAACGAAATTCACCCCTCCACTTT
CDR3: CASSLAGKRNSPLHF

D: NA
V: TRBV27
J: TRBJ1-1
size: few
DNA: TGTGCCAGCAGTTTATCGCACGGGGGGAACACTGAAGCTTTCTTT
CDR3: CASSLSHGGNTEAFF

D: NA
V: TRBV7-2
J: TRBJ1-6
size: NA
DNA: TGTGCCAGCAGCCGGGTGGGGGGCGCGATCAGTTCACCCCTCCACTTT
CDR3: CASSRVGGAISSPLHF

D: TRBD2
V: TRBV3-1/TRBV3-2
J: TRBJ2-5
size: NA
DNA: TGTGCCAGCAGCCAAGATCCTTGGTCTAGCGGGGGGGCCGGTGAGACCCAGTACTTC
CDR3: CASSQDPWSSGGAGETQYF

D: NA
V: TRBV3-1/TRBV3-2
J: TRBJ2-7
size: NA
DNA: TGTGCCAGCAGCCAAGATCCGTTTCGGGGTTCCGAGCAGTACTTC
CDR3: CASSQDPFRGSEQYF

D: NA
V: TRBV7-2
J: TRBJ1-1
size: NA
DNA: TGTGCCAGCAGCTACACTCGAGCGGGGAACACTGAAGCTTTCTTT
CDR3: CASSYTRAGNTEAFF

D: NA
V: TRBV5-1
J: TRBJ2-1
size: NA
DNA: TGCGCCAGCAGCTCGGACTTCAATGAGCAGTTCTTC
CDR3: CASSSDFNEQFF

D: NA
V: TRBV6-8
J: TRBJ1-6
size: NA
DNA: TGTGCCAGCAGTAGATTTAGGATGGATTCACCCCTCCACTTT
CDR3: CASSRFRMDSPLHF

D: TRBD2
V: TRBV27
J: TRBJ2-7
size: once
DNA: TGTGCCAGCGCGGCTAGCGGGGGGGGGACCTACGAGCAGTACTTC
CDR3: CASAASGGGTYEQYF

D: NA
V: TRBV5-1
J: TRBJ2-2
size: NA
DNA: TGCGCCAGCAGCTTGGAGGAGGGGCCCCCCGGGGAGCTGTTTTTT
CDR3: CASSLEEGPPGELFF